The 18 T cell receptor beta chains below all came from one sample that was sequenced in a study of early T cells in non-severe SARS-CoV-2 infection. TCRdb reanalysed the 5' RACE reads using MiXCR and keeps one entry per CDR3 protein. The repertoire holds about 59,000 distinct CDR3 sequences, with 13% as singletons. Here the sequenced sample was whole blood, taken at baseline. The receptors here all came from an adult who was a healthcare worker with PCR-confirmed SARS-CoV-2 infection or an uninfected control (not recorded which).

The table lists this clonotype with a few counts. CDR3 in DNA: TGTGCCAGCAGCTCGGGAGGGCCGAAAGATACGCAGTATTTT. Translating it yields CASSSGGPKDTQYF. The V call is TRBV7-6, the J call TRBJ2-3; 8 bases line up with TRBD2. Trimming removed 4 bases from V and 5 bases from J; junction bases left unmatched: 5. The length of the CDR3 is 14 residues. The germline V gene has CDR1 SGHVS and CDR2 FNYEAQ.

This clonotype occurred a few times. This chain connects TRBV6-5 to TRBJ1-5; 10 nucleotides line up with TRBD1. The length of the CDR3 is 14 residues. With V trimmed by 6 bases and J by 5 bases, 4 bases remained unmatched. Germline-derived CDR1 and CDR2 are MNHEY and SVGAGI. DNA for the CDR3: TGTGCCAGCAGGAGACAGGGGGCCTATCAGCCCCAGCATTTT. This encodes CASRRQGAYQPQHF.

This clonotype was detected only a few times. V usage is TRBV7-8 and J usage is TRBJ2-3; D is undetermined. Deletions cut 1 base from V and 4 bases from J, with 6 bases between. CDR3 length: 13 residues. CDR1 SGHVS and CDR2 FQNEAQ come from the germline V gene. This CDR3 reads CASSLGGADTQYF. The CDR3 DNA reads TGTGCCAGCAGCTTAGGTGGGGCAGATACGCAGTATTTT.

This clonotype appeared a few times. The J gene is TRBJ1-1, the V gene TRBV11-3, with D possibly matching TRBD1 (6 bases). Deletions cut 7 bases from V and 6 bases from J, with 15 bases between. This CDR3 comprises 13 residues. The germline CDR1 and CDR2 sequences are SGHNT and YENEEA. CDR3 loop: CASNDRRGAEAFF. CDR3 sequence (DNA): TGTGCCAGCAACGACAGGCGGGGAGCTGAAGCTTTCTTT.

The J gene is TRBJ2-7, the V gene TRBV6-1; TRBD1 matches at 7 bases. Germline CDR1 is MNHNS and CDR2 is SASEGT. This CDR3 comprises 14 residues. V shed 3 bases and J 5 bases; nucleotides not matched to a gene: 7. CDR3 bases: TGTGCCAGCAGTGAGCGGACAGGCACCAACGAGCAGTACTTC. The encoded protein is CASSERTGTNEQYF.

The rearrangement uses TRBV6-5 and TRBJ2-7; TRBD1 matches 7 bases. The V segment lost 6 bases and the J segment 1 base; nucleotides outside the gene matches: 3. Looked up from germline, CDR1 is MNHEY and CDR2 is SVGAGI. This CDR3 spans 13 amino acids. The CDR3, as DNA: TGTGCCAGCAGAGGGACAGTTTCCTACGAGCAGTACTTC. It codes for CASRGTVSYEQYF.

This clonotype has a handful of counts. The CDR3 nucleotides are TGTGCCAGCCTACTGGGTTTCCGCACAGATACGCAGTATTTT. As protein: CASLLGFRTDTQYF. This sequence joins TRBV2 and TRBJ2-3, with D unresolved. The CDR3 is made up of 14 amino acids. Germline values: CDR1 SNHLY, CDR2 FYNNEI. V dropped 8 bases and J dropped 1 base, with 13 bases sitting between them.

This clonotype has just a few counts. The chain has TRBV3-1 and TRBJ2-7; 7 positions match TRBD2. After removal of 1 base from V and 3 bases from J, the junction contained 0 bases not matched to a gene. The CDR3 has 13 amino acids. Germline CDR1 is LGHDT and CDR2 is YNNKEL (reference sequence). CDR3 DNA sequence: TGTGCCAGCAGCCAAGGGGACTACTACGAGCAGTACTTC. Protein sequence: CASSQGDYYEQYF.

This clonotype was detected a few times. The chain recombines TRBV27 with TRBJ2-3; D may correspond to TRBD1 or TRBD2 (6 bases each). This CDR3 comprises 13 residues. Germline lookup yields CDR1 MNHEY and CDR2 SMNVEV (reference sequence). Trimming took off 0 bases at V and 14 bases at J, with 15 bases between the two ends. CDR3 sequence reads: CASSLSAGGPRYF. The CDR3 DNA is TGTGCCAGCAGTTTATCTGCCGGGGGCCCACGGTATTTT.

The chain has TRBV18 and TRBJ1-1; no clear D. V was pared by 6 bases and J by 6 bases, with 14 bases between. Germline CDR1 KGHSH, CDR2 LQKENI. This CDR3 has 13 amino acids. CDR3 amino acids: CASSPNAVAEAFF. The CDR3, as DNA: TGTGCCAGCTCGCCAAATGCGGTCGCTGAAGCTTTCTTT.

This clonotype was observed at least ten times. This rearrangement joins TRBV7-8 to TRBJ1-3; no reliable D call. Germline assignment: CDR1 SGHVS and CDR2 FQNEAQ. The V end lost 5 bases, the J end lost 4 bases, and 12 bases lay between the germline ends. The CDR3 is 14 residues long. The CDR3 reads CASSEPFHGNTIYF. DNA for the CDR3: TGTGCCAGCAGCGAACCTTTTCACGGAAACACCATATATTTT.

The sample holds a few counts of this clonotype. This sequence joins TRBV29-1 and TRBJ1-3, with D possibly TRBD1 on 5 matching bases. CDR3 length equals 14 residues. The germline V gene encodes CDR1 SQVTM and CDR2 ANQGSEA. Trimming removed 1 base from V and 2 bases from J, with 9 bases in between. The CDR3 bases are TGCAGCGTTGAAGTCGAGGGGACTGGAAACACCATATATTTT. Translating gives CSVEVEGTGNTIYF.

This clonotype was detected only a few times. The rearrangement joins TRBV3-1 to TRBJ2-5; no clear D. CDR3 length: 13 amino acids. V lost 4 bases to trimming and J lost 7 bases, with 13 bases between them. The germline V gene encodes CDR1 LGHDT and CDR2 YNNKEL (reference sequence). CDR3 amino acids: CASSPGTRVTQYF. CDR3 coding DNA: TGTGCCAGCAGCCCGGGCACCCGCGTGACCCAGTACTTC.

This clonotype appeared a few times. In nucleotides, the CDR3 is TGTGCCAGCAGTTCTACTCCGGGACAGGGGGCAGATACGCAGTATTTT. This translates into CASSSTPGQGADTQYF. V usage is TRBV28 and J usage is TRBJ2-3; 11 bases agree with TRBD1. The CDR3 contains 16 residues. V lost 4 bases, J lost 4 bases, and 7 bases stayed unmatched. The germline V gene encodes CDR1 MDHEN and CDR2 SYDVKM.

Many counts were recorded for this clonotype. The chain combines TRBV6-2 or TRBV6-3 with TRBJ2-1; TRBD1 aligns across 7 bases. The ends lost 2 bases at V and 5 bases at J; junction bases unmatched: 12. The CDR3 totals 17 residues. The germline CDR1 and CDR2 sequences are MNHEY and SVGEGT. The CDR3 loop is CASSYPPDRTPHNEQFF. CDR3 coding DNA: TGTGCCAGCAGTTACCCCCCGGACAGGACCCCCCACAATGAGCAGTTCTTC.

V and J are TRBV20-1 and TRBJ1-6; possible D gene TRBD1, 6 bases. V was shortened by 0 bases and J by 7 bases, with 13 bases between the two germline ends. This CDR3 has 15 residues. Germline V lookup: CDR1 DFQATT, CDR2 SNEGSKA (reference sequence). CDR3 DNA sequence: TGCAGTGCTAGAGATATGGGAGGGGGAAATTCACCCCTCCACTTT. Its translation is CSARDMGGGNSPLHF.

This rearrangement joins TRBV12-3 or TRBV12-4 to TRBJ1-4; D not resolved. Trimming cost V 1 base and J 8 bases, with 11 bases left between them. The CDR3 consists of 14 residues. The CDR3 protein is CASSLDSFVEKLFF. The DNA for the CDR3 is TGTGCCAGCAGTTTAGACAGCTTCGTCGAAAAACTGTTTTTT.

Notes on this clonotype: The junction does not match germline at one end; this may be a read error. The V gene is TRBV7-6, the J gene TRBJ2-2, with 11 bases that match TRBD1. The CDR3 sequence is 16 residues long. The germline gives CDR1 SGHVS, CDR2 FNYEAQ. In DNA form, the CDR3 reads TGTGCCAGCAGCTCCCGGGACAGGGGGAACGCCGGGGAGCTGTTTTTT. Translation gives CASSSRDRGNAGELFF.